This TCR beta chain was obtained from a study of blood T cell repertoires in COVID-19. About the research overall: Samples representing acute and convalescent COVID-19 were sourced from the United States, Italy and Spain. The analysed material was cDNA or gDNA that came from T cells, B-cell-depleted T cells, or PBMCs.

Sequenced by immunoSEQ multiplex PCR; TCRdb stores in-frame clones only, minus some. The sample has 95,000 to 100,000 clones, 84% seen once. The CDR3 loop spans 15 amino acids. V dropped 1 base and J dropped 10; count of bases not matched to a gene: 9. Germline V lookup: CDR1 SGHVS, CDR2 FNYEAQ. This chain uses TRBV7-6 with TRBJ2-1; 8 bases are a match to TRBD2. Sequencing input: peripheral blood. The sequence derives from a woman aged 60-75 years with acute or convalescent COVID-19. The CDR3 is CASSLEVGGAREQFF. The CDR3 nucleotides are TGTGCCAGCAGCTTAGAGGTCGGGGGGGCGAGAGAGCAGTTCTTC. Filled out from reference TRBV7-6 and TRBJ2-1, the complete variable domain reads GAGVSQSPRYKVTKRGQDVALRCDPISGHVSLYWYRQALGQGPEFLTYFNYEAQQDKSGLPNDRFSAERPEGSISTLTIQRTEQRDSAMYRCASSLEVGGAREQFFGPGTRLTVL.